This T cell receptor beta chain came from a study of siplizumab effects on memory and regulatory T cells. This clone was seen more than once but under ten times. As yet, its antigen is unknown. The repertoire was sequenced with immunoSEQ multiplex PCR; TCRdb's copy has only in-frame clones and lacks some. The sample records 9,000 to 15,000 clones, around 46% being singletons. For about 6 days at 37°C, the mixed lymphocyte reaction cells were kept in coculture. The CDR3 consists of 13 residues. Trimming stripped 7 bases from V and 5 bases from J, with 14 bases between. Germline V CDR1 and CDR2: LNHDA, SQIVND (reference sequence).

The material sequenced was CFSE-low (dividing) CD8+ T cells sorted from an allogeneic mixed lymphocyte reaction. The chain carries TRBV19 and TRBJ2-5, with unresolved D. The sequence was obtained from a human donor in good health; the cells came from an allogeneic mixed lymphocyte reaction. Some clones in this sample may be carry-over from other donors' samples. CDR3 sequence (DNA): TGTGCCAGTACGGACCCGCTTCGGGAGACCCAGTACTTC. This gives the protein CASTDPLRETQYF.